Below, one T cell receptor beta chain is given with its context. Unmatched junction bases numbered 12, after V lost 2 bases and J lost 8 bases. CDR3 length: 17 amino acids. Looked up from germline, CDR1 is LGHDT and CDR2 is YNNKEL (reference sequence). The sample comes from a study of T cell responses to AZD1222 COVID-19 vaccine. Some clones are missing from TCRdb's copy, which holds only in-frame ones; the method was immunoSEQ multiplex PCR. The sample carries 200,000 or so clones, roughly 91% recorded once. The source is an adult in good health. This chain links TRBV3-1 (or the pseudogene TRBV3-2) with TRBJ2-4; 10 positions match TRBD2. This specimen consisted of peripheral blood, obtained on day 0 of MenACWY control vaccination. The CDR3 here is CASSQSSGGAFPDIQYF. The CDR3 DNA sequence: TGTGCCAGCAGCCAATCAAGCGGGGGGGCCTTTCCGGACATTCAGTACTTC.